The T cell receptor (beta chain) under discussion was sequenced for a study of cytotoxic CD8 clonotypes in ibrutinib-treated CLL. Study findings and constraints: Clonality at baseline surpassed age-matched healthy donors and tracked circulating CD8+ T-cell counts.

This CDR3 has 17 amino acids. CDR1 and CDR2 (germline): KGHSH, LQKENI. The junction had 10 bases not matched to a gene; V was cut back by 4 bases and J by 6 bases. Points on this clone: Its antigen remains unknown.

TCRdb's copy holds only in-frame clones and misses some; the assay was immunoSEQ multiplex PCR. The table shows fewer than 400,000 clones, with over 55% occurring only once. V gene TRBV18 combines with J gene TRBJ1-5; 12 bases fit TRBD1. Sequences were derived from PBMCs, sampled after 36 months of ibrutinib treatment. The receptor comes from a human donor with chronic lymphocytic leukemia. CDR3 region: CASSHQPGQGAGQPQHF. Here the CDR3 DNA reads TGTGCCAGCTCACACCAACCGGGACAGGGGGCCGGTCAGCCCCAGCATTTT.